This T cell receptor (beta chain) was recovered during a study of T cells in Graves' hyperthyroidism and ophthalmopathy. This clonotype came up many times. The study excluded patients with uncontrolled infection, other autoimmune disease, pregnancy or lactation. CDR3 size: 21 residues. Losses at the gene ends were 3 bases for V and 4 bases for J; bases not matched to a gene: 23. Germline V CDR1 and CDR2: LGHDT, YNNKEL (reference sequence). RNA transcripts served as the template for amplifying TCR beta CDR3 regions. An initial round of RT-PCR targeting the TCR CDR3 relied on the HTBI primer set. Each CDR3 protein is one row after TCRdb ran MiXCR on the multiplex PCR reads. The table lists fewer than 400,000 distinct CDR3 sequences, less than 20% of them singletons.

The rearrangement uses TRBV3-1 and TRBJ2-5, with TRBD2 matching over 10 bases. Sequencing used blood. The receptor's source is a woman younger than 30 with Graves' hyperthyroidism that later progressed to Graves' ophthalmopathy. CDR3 in amino acids: CASSHISGRSTNVKDRETQYF. In DNA, the CDR3 is TGTGCCAGCAGCCATATTAGCGGGAGGAGCACAAATGTAAAAGATCGAGAGACCCAGTACTTC.